What follows are 24 T cell receptor beta chains derived from one specimen sequenced in a study of cytomegalovirus exposure and HLA in healthy donors. Researchers ran the PCR with 60 Vbeta and 13 Jbeta primers. Libraries were prepared by immunoSEQ multiplex PCR; TCRdb keeps only in-frame clonotypes and omits some of them. The sample table includes 100,000 to 150,000 clones. The sequenced sample was PBMCs. Every receptor here comes from a man between 18 and 35 years old in good health and CMV-seronegative.

V gene TRBV6-5 combines with J gene TRBJ2-3, with TRBD1 matching over 11 bases. This CDR3 is built from 14 residues. CDR1 and CDR2 from the germline V gene are MNHEY and SVGAGI. V lost 2 bases, J lost 6 bases, and 1 base stayed unmatched. The CDR3 bases are TGTGCCAGCAGTTACGGACAGGGGGCCGATACGCAGTATTTT. Amino acids: CASSYGQGADTQYF.

The V gene is TRBV10-1, the J gene TRBJ1-1; 9 bases are a match to TRBD1. The germline V gene has CDR1 WNHNN and CDR2 SYGVQD (reference sequence). The trim removed 6 bases at V and 11 bases at J, leaving 16 bases unmatched. This CDR3 comprises 15 residues. The CDR3 loop reads CASSLDTGGGTRAFF. CDR3 DNA sequence: TGCGCCAGCAGCTTAGATACAGGGGGCGGAACGCGCGCTTTCTTT.

The chain joins TRBV27 to TRBJ2-3, with D perhaps TRBD2 (6 bases). V was trimmed by 8 bases and J by 0 bases, leaving 15 bases between them. The CDR3 length is 15 residues. Germline V lookup: CDR1 MNHEY, CDR2 SMNVEV (reference sequence). CDR3: CASGRDGLSTDTQYF. The CDR3 coding sequence is TGTGCCAGCGGGCGGGACGGACTAAGCACAGATACGCAGTATTTT.

The chain recombines TRBV6-1 with TRBJ2-7; 7 bases align to TRBD2. V gave up 10 bases and J gave up 0 bases; unmatched junction bases: 12. Per the germline V gene, CDR1 is MNHNS and CDR2 is SASEGT. The CDR3 loop spans 15 amino acids. CDR3 sequence reads: CATTRTGEGSYEQYF. Here the CDR3 DNA reads TGTGCCACCACTAGGACCGGGGAGGGCTCCTACGAGCAGTACTTC.

The gene calls are TRBV7-9 and TRBJ2-1; the match to TRBD2 covers 7 bases. The CDR3 consists of 11 residues. Germline V gives CDR1 SEHNR, CDR2 FQNEAQ (reference sequence). V lost 4 bases to trimming and J lost 9 bases; unmatched junction nucleotides: 0. Written as DNA, the CDR3 is TGTGCCAGCAGCTGGGGGGGTGAGCAGTTCTTC. This gives the protein CASSWGGEQFF.

V is TRBV6-1 and J is TRBJ1-1; D may be TRBD1 (6 bases). Trimming stripped 6 bases from V and 0 bases from J, with 14 bases between. Germline V gene lookup returns CDR1 MNHNS and CDR2 SASEGT. The CDR3 sequence is 15 residues long. The CDR3 is CASSSTGYLNTEAFF. CDR3 DNA sequence: TGTGCCAGCAGCTCCACAGGGTATCTGAACACTGAAGCTTTCTTT.

The V call is TRBV6-4, the J call TRBJ1-5, with D perhaps TRBD1 (6 bases). Germline V gene sequence: CDR1 MRHNA, CDR2 SNTAGT. The V end lost 4 bases, the J end lost 0 bases, and 10 bases lay between the germline ends. This CDR3 has 15 residues. The CDR3 sequence is CASSGGLISNQPQHF. The DNA for the CDR3 is TGTGCCAGCAGTGGGGGGCTTATTAGCAATCAGCCCCAGCATTTT.

The chain uses TRBV19 and TRBJ1-1; D is uncertain. There are 15 residues in the CDR3. Germline V gene lookup returns CDR1 LNHDA and CDR2 SQIVND (reference sequence). The ends were cut back, 6 bases at V and 1 base at J, with 15 bases in the middle. CDR3 in amino acids: CASSLSVGWNTEAFF. The CDR3 nucleotides read TGTGCCAGTAGCCTCTCGGTCGGGTGGAACACTGAAGCTTTCTTT. Supplemented by reference TRBV19 and TRBJ1-1, the full variable domain reads DGGITQSPKYLFRKEGQNVTLSCEQNLNHDAMYWYRQDPGQGLRLIYYSQIVNDFQKGDIAEGYSVSREKKESFPLTVTSAQKNPTAFYLCASSLSVGWNTEAFFGQGTRLTVV.

The chain joins TRBV7-9 to TRBJ1-4; 8 bases are a match to TRBD1. The J segment lost 3 bases and the V segment lost 4 bases, leaving 10 bases of the junction unmatched. CDR1 is SEHNR, CDR2 FQNEAQ, per germline (reference sequence). This CDR3 contains 17 residues. DNA for the CDR3: TGTGCCAGCAGCTCTGGACAGGGTGGAGTCTCTAATGAAAAACTGTTTTTT. Encoded protein: CASSSGQGGVSNEKLFF.

The CDR3 bases are TGTGCCAGCAGTAGTCCGAGGAACTATGGCTACACCTTC. This translates into CASSSPRNYGYTF. This sequence joins TRBV6-5 and TRBJ1-2; D unclear. The CDR3 totals 13 residues. The V gene lost 5 bases and the J gene lost 2 bases, with 9 bases spanning the gap. Germline V gives CDR1 MNHEY, CDR2 SVGAGI.

This sequence joins TRBV5-1 and TRBJ2-4; D might be TRBD1 (5 bases). CDR1 SGHRS and CDR2 YFSETQ come from the germline V gene. Trimming stripped 0 bases from V and 1 base from J, with 11 bases between. The CDR3 contains 16 residues. As DNA, the CDR3 is TGCGCCAGCAGCTTGGGTCGTCAGGGCGCCAAAAACATTCAGTACTTC. It yields the protein CASSLGRQGAKNIQYF. The full variable domain, in which reference TRBV5-1 and TRBJ2-4 provide the parts outside the CDR3, is KAGVTQTPRYLIKTRGQQVTLSCSPISGHRSVSWYQQTPGQGLQFLFEYFSETQRNKGNFPGRFSGRQFSNSRSEMNVSTLELGDSALYLCASSLGRQGAKNIQYFGAGTRLSVL.

The chain carries TRBV19 and TRBJ2-2; tentatively, D is TRBD2 (5 bases). CDR1 and CDR2 (germline): LNHDA, SQIVND (reference sequence). V gave up 7 bases and J gave up 6 bases, with 15 bases separating them. The CDR3 consists of 14 residues. In DNA form, the CDR3 reads TGTGCCAGTAACAGAGGGCAATTTCCCGGGGAGCTGTTTTTT. It yields the protein CASNRGQFPGELFF.

The chain has TRBV9 and TRBJ2-3, with 12 positions matching TRBD2. Germline V gives CDR1 SGDLS, CDR2 YYNGEE. This CDR3 has 16 residues. Trimming removed 7 bases from V and 2 bases from J; junction bases left unmatched: 8. The DNA of the CDR3 is TGTGCCAGCGGGCGGACTAGCGGGAATCCCACAGATACGCAGTATTTT. Translating gives CASGRTSGNPTDTQYF. Based on the CDR3 plus reference TRBV9 and TRBJ2-3, the full variable domain is DSGVTQTPKHLITATGQRVTLRCSPRSGDLSVYWYQQSLDQGLQFLIQYYNGEERAKGNILERFSAQQFPDLHSELNLSSLELGDSALYFCASGRTSGNPTDTQYFGPGTRLTVL.

The chain has TRBV6-5 and TRBJ1-1; tentatively, D is TRBD1 (6 bases). V was pared by 4 bases and J by 4 bases, with 13 bases between. Germline V gene data show CDR1 as MNHEY and CDR2 as SVGAGI. This CDR3 comprises 14 residues. CDR3 DNA: TGTGCCAGCAGTTCGTCCGGGGGGCCCACTGAAGCTTTCTTT. It yields the protein CASSSSGGPTEAFF.

The V gene is TRBV19, the J gene TRBJ2-7; TRBD1 matches at 9 bases. The germline V gene encodes CDR1 LNHDA and CDR2 SQIVND (reference sequence). The CDR3 consists of 14 residues. Trimming took 8 bases from V and 3 from J; bases not matched to a gene: 8. Here the CDR3 reads CASSSGTGSYEQYF. The CDR3 bases are TGTGCCAGTTCCTCCGGGACAGGGAGCTACGAGCAGTACTTC.

The chain recombines TRBV2 with TRBJ2-1; D unclear. V was cut by 7 bases and J by 5 bases, with 12 bases left in between. CDR3 length equals 13 residues. Germline CDR1 SNHLY, CDR2 FYNNEI. In nucleotides, the CDR3 is TGTGCCAGCACCCCGAGGCCTAACAATGAGCAGTTCTTC. This gives the protein CASTPRPNNEQFF.

This chain joins TRBV18 and TRBJ2-2; 8 bases align to TRBD1. This CDR3 has 15 residues. Germline trimming cut 4 bases from V and 3 bases from J; bases unmatched to any gene: 4. Looked up from germline, CDR1 is KGHSH and CDR2 is LQKENI. The DNA of the CDR3 is TGTGCCAGCTCACGGACAGGGACCGACACCGGGGAGCTGTTTTTT. Translation: CASSRTGTDTGELFF.

The chain employs TRBV18 and TRBJ1-5; 8 nucleotides agree with TRBD1. V trimming: 3 bases; J trimming: 5 bases; junction bases outside the gene matches: 6. The CDR3 length is 15 residues. Germline V CDR1 and CDR2: KGHSH, LQKENI. The CDR3 sequence is CASSPPTGDYQPQHF. Here the CDR3 DNA reads TGTGCCAGCTCACCTCCGACAGGGGATTATCAGCCCCAGCATTTT.

Details on this clone: The same CDR3 can be traced to other DNA sequences in this sample. The V call is TRBV7-2, the J call TRBJ2-5; 12 nucleotides match TRBD2. CDR3 length: 16 residues. From germline, CDR1 is SGHTA and CDR2 FQGNSA. V shed 1 base and J 2 bases; nucleotides not matched to a gene: 2. This chain's CDR3 is CASSLGLAGGQETQYF. The CDR3 nucleotides read TGTGCCAGCAGCTTAGGGCTAGCGGGAGGGCAAGAGACCCAGTACTTC.

The chain joins TRBV25-1 to TRBJ1-4, with a possible D match to TRBD1 (6 bases). Trimming stripped 1 base from V and 7 bases from J, with 13 bases between. The germline CDR1 and CDR2 sequences are MGHDK and SYGVNS. The CDR3 is 15 residues long. CDR3 residues: CASSEFEGVGEKLFF. In DNA form, the CDR3 reads TGTGCCAGCAGTGAATTCGAGGGGGTGGGTGAAAAACTGTTTTTT.

The chain links TRBV18 to TRBJ1-4, with D perhaps matching TRBD1 (5 bases). The CDR3 totals 14 residues. Germline loops: CDR1 KGHSH, CDR2 LQKENI. Trimming stripped 3 bases from V and 0 bases from J, with 5 bases between. The CDR3 protein is CASSPTATNEKLFF. CDR3 in DNA: TGTGCCAGCTCACCGACAGCAACTAATGAAAAACTGTTTTTT. The whole variable domain, remainder taken from reference TRBV18 and TRBJ1-4, is NAGVMQNPRHLVRRRGQEARLRCSPMKGHSHVYWYRQLPEEGLKFMVYLQKENIIDESGMPKERFSAEFPKEGPSILRIQQVVRGDSAAYFCASSPTATNEKLFFGSGTQLSVL.

The chain joins TRBV10-3 to TRBJ2-1; maybe TRBD1 (6 bases). Trimming left V 2 bases short and J 3 bases short, with 11 bases between. Per germline, CDR1 ENHRY and CDR2 SYGVKD. This CDR3 is built from 15 residues. The DNA for the CDR3 is TGTGCCATCAGTGAGCAAACAGGGAGCTACAATGAGCAGTTCTTC. This codes for CAISEQTGSYNEQFF.

The rearrangement uses TRBV15 and TRBJ2-2; the D gene is possibly TRBD1 (6 bases). V shed 4 bases and J shed 7 bases, with 13 bases lying between them. The CDR3 has 14 amino acids. CDR1 is LNHNV, CDR2 YYDKDF, per germline (reference sequence). The CDR3 loop reads CATSISGASGELFF. The CDR3 DNA reads as TGTGCCACCAGCATTTCAGGGGCGAGCGGGGAGCTGTTTTTT.

The chain recombines TRBV28 with TRBJ2-7; TRBD1 is a possible D gene (5 bases). V lost 8 bases, J lost 0 bases, and 14 bases lay in between. The CDR3 has 14 residues. CDR1 is MDHEN and CDR2 is SYDVKM in the germline V gene. The chain's CDR3 is CASSSQDSSYEQYF. The CDR3 DNA follows: TGTGCCAGCTCTTCCCAAGACAGCTCCTACGAGCAGTACTTC.